This is a list of T cell receptor beta chains from one sample in a study of immune cell composition in non-small cell lung cancer. Some clones are missing from TCRdb's copy, which holds only in-frame ones; the method was immunoSEQ multiplex PCR. The sample includes about 14,000 clones, roughly 80% of them seen just once. Sequencing was performed on lung tumor tissue. All receptors derive from a human donor with non-small cell lung cancer. Both conserved end residues are part of each CDR3. Each record gives: D gene, J gene, V gene, clone size, CDR3 protein, CDR3 DNA. D genes are given only for firm matches. Only some rows state a clone size, as once, few, many or a class for expanded clones.

NA TRBJ2-2 TRBV4-3 NA CASSQDRFGGELFF TGCGCCAGCAGCCAAGATAGGTTCGGCGGGGAGCTGTTTTTT
TRBD1 TRBJ2-1 TRBV2 NA CASTPDRARPRVF TGTGCCAGCACGCCGGACAGGGCCCGACCCAGGGTCTTC
TRBD1 TRBJ2-7 TRBV5-1 few CASSMHRDRVSYEQYF TGCGCCAGCAGCATGCACCGGGACAGGGTCTCCTACGAGCAGTACTTC
NA TRBJ1-6 TRBV2 NA CASRAGFQNSPLHF TGTGCCAGCAGGGCAGGGTTTCAGAATTCACCCCTCCACTTT
NA TRBJ1-2 TRBV4-2 NA CASSQDLGENYGYTF TGTGCCAGCAGCCAAGATTTGGGAGAGAACTATGGCTACACCTTC
TRBD1 TRBJ1-1 TRBV29-1 NA CSVDGQGALGGKAFF TGCAGCGTTGATGGGCAGGGGGCCCTAGGTGGGAAGGCTTTCTTT
NA TRBJ2-1 TRBV4-3 NA CASSLEPPGGGPDSYNEQFF TGCGCCAGCAGCCTCGAACCCCCGGGTGGCGGCCCAGACTCCTACAATGAGCAGTTCTTC
NA TRBJ1-2 TRBV28 NA CASSPQGTDLYGYTF TGTGCCAGCAGTCCCCAGGGGACCGACCTATATGGCTACACCTTC
NA TRBJ2-1 TRBV7-7 NA CASSYAGTQGEQFF TGTGCTAGCAGCTACGCCGGGACCCAGGGGGAGCAGTTCTTC
NA TRBJ1-1 TRBV6-6 NA CASRPNRDKAEAFF TGTGCCAGCAGACCCAATCGGGACAAGGCCGAAGCTTTCTTT
TRBD2 TRBJ2-5 TRBV5-1 NA CASSTGLAVQETQYF TGCGCCAGCAGCACCGGACTAGCGGTTCAAGAGACCCAGTACTTC
NA TRBJ2-7 TRBV6-5 once CASSYWGPSYEQYF TGTGCCAGCAGTTACTGGGGACCTTCCTACGAGCAGTACTTC
NA TRBJ1-2 TRBV19 NA CASSIGGIPYGYTF TGTGCCAGTAGTATAGGGGGGATCCCCTATGGCTACACCTTC
TRBD1 TRBJ1-2 TRBV28 once CASSLTGYGYTF TGTGCCAGCAGTTTGACAGGGTATGGCTACACCTTC
TRBD2 TRBJ2-3 TRBV29-1 NA CSVDLSSGSDTQYF TGCAGCGTTGACTTGTCTAGCGGGAGCGATACGCAGTATTTT
TRBD1 TRBJ1-4 TRBV6-6 NA CASSYSGGTVEKLFF TGTGCCAGCAGTTACTCTGGGGGGACAGTTGAAAAACTGTTTTTT
TRBD2 TRBJ2-7 TRBV7-8 NA CASSLGGGSGSTYEQYF TGTGCCAGCAGCTTAGGTGGGGGTAGCGGGAGCACCTACGAGCAGTACTTC
NA TRBJ2-7 TRBV7-8 NA CASSSSGVKIYEQYF TGTGCCAGCAGCTCGTCGGGGGTCAAGATCTACGAGCAGTACTTC
NA TRBJ1-3 TRBV4-2 NA CASSFPGGSGNTIYF TGTGCCAGCAGCTTCCCGGGAGGCTCTGGAAACACCATATATTTT
TRBD1 TRBJ1-3 TRBV28 NA CASSYRTGRGNTIYF TGTGCCAGCAGTTATAGGACAGGGAGAGGAAACACCATATATTTT
NA TRBJ2-7 TRBV19 NA CASSKGGSNLLYEQYF TGTGCCAGTAGTAAAGGGGGATCTAACCTTCTCTACGAGCAGTACTTC
NA TRBJ1-2 TRBV19 NA CASSIDRTVYYGYTF TGTGCCAGTAGTATAGATCGGACAGTCTACTATGGCTACACCTTC
NA TRBJ2-7 TRBV7-2 NA CASSLSGYYEQYF TGTGCCAGCAGCCTTAGCGGATACTACGAGCAGTACTTC
TRBD2 TRBJ2-5 TRBV7-3 NA CASSGLAGETQYF TGTGCCAGCAGCGGACTAGCGGGGGAGACCCAGTACTTC
NA TRBJ1-2 TRBV28 NA CASSSPTMGYTF TGTGCCAGCAGTTCCCCGACCATGGGCTACACCTTC
NA TRBJ2-2 TRBV7-9 NA CASSLLVGLPGELFF TGTGCCAGCAGCTTACTTGTGGGACTCCCCGGGGAGCTGTTTTTT
TRBD2 TRBJ2-2 TRBV5-4 NA CASSQPPGLAARAGELFF TGTGCCAGCAGCCAACCGCCGGGACTAGCGGCCAGGGCCGGGGAGCTGTTTTTT
TRBD2 TRBJ2-1 TRBV7-2 NA CASSPPGGEQFF TGTGCCAGCAGCCCACCGGGGGGGGAGCAGTTCTTC
NA TRBJ2-1 TRBV11-3 NA CASGLARGEQFF TGTGCCAGCGGGCTAGCGAGGGGTGAGCAGTTCTTC
NA TRBJ2-5 TRBV30 NA CAWSAGWETQYF TGTGCCTGGAGTGCGGGGTGGGAGACCCAGTACTTC
TRBD2 TRBJ2-7 TRBV13 NA CASSLGLGGRVNEQYF TGTGCCAGCAGCTTAGGCCTAGGCGGGAGGGTCAACGAGCAGTACTTC
NA TRBJ2-7 TRBV6-1 NA CASSGGRTSPHFEQYF TGTGCCAGCAGTGGGGGGAGGACCTCCCCCCATTTCGAGCAGTACTTC
NA TRBJ1-2 TRBV11-2 NA CASSLTDSQYGYTF TGTGCCAGCAGCTTGACTGACAGCCAGTATGGCTACACCTTC
TRBD1 TRBJ2-7 TRBV6-5 NA CASRHTGTGGYEQYF TGTGCCAGCAGGCACACCGGGACAGGGGGTTACGAGCAGTACTTC
NA TRBJ1-1 TRBV11-3 NA CASSLGTKTEAFF TGTGCCAGCAGCTTAGGGACTAAGACTGAAGCTTTCTTT
NA TRBJ2-5 TRBV7-2 NA CASSLGVARQETQYF TGTGCCAGCAGCTTAGGAGTAGCGCGACAAGAGACCCAGTACTTC
TRBD2 TRBJ2-7 TRBV2 NA CASSEGTSESEQYF TGTGCCAGCAGTGAAGGGACTAGCGAAAGCGAGCAGTACTTC
NA TRBJ2-1 TRBV5-6 NA CASSLVGVSSYNEQFF TGTGCCAGCAGCTTGGTCGGGGTAAGCTCCTACAATGAGCAGTTCTTC
TRBD2 TRBJ2-2 TRBV7-3 NA CASSSSSGEGAGELFF TGTGCCAGCAGCTCCTCTAGCGGGGAGGGGGCCGGGGAGCTGTTTTTT
TRBD2 TRBJ2-1 TRBV18 once CASSPRWQSSGKMGNEQFF TGTGCCAGCTCACCAAGGTGGCAATCTAGCGGGAAAATGGGCAATGAGCAGTTCTTC
TRBD2 TRBJ2-3 TRBV15 NA CATSSDRPGLAGGPSTDTQYF TGTGCCACCAGCAGCGATCGCCCGGGACTAGCGGGAGGGCCTAGCACAGATACGCAGTATTTT
TRBD2 TRBJ2-1 TRBV5-8 NA CASSLFGTSYNEQFF TGTGCCAGCAGCTTGTTTGGGACTAGCTACAATGAGCAGTTCTTC
NA TRBJ2-1 TRBV11-2 NA CASSLQLGSYNEQFF TGTGCCAGCAGCTTACAATTGGGCTCCTACAATGAGCAGTTCTTC
NA TRBJ2-7 TRBV30 NA CAWSVQVGPYEQYF TGTGCCTGGAGTGTACAAGTGGGACCCTACGAGCAGTACTTC
NA TRBJ2-3 TRBV27 NA CASSRPPAGPGTDTQYF TGTGCCAGCAGTCGCCCTCCAGCGGGCCCTGGCACAGATACGCAGTATTTT
TRBD2 TRBJ2-3 TRBV15 NA CATRLAGLDTQYF TGTGCCACCAGGCTAGCGGGATTAGATACGCAGTATTTT
TRBD1 TRBJ2-1 TRBV10-3 few CAITGTAYNEQFF TGTGCCATCACAGGGACAGCGTACAATGAGCAGTTCTTC
NA TRBJ2-1 TRBV5-1 NA CASFPAPGSNEQFF TGCGCCAGCTTCCCCGCCCCCGGGAGCAATGAGCAGTTCTTC
NA TRBJ1-3 TRBV27 once CASSLRGGNSGNTIYF TGTGCCAGCAGTTTGAGAGGGGGAAACTCTGGAAACACCATATATTTT
TRBD1 TRBJ2-6 TRBV5-1 once CASSDTGTAGANVLTF TGCGCCAGCAGCGATACCGGGACAGCCGGGGCCAACGTCCTGACTTTC
NA TRBJ2-4 TRBV28 NA CASSPPAAKNIQYF TGTGCCAGCAGTCCCCCGGCGGCCAAAAACATTCAGTACTTC
TRBD2 TRBJ2-7 TRBV28 NA CASSGLAGGPSYEQYF TGTGCCAGCAGCGGACTAGCGGGAGGGCCCTCCTACGAGCAGTACTTC
NA TRBJ2-3 TRBV7-9 NA CASSPDADTQYF TGTGCCAGCAGCCCTGACGCAGATACGCAGTATTTT
TRBD2 TRBJ2-7 TRBV28 NA CASSLWREAPYEQYF TGTGCCAGCAGTTTATGGCGGGAGGCCCCCTACGAGCAGTACTTC
TRBD1 TRBJ2-5 TRBV27 NA CASSGAHRGWETQYF TGTGCCAGCAGTGGGGCCCACAGGGGGTGGGAGACCCAGTACTTC